Below, 20 T cell receptor beta chains from the same sample are listed, as sequenced in a study of regulatory T cells in long-lasting Graves disease (dated by TCRdb to the early 2020s). What the time point label conveys for this sample: persistent/refractory GD, antithyroid drugs over 5 years with positive TRAb. For both TCR sequencing and RNA sequencing, RNA was extracted from PBMCs using TRIzol. Library generation was performed with multiplex PCR. TCRdb lists the instrument as Illumina HiSeq 4000. TCR beta libraries were built with iRepertoire HTBI primers and Arm-PCR amplification of CDR3 regions. The public reads were reprocessed in TCRdb via fastp at Q25 and MiXCR, keeping in-frame beta chains. Rows are combined by CDR3 protein, so each entry shows the most common genes and DNA. The sample table holds fewer than 400,000 distinct CDR3 sequences, of which less than 25% were seen once. Less than 25% of the sample is in the top ten clones.

The sequencing here drew on peripheral blood mononuclear cells (PBMCs), taken when the disease was refractory, from a patient treated with antithyroid drugs. These receptors all come from a female donor with Graves disease.

The chain uses TRBV7-9 and TRBJ2-4; the D gene is possibly TRBD1 (6 bases). CDR3 length: 16 amino acids. The V and J ends lost 0 bases and 0 bases respectively, with 9 bases between them. Germline CDR1 is SEHNR and CDR2 is FQNEAQ (reference sequence). The DNA of the CDR3 is TGTGCCAGCAGCTTAGCGGGGGCGCTAGCCAAAAACATTCAGTACTTC. This translates into CASSLAGALAKNIQYF.

This clonotype was seen a handful of times. The V call is TRBV7-9, the J call TRBJ2-7; possibly TRBD1 for D (5 bases). CDR3 length equals 14 residues. Trimming left V 4 bases short and J 0 bases short, with 10 bases between. Germline-derived CDR1 and CDR2 are SEHNR and FQNEAQ (reference sequence). Here the CDR3 DNA reads TGTGCCAGCAGCTGGCAACAGGACTCCTACGAGCAGTACTTC. Translating it yields CASSWQQDSYEQYF.

This clonotype was seen ten or more times. The CDR3 DNA sequence: TGTGCCAGCTCACCACCGATAGGGGCCTCGAACACTGAAGCTTTCTTT. It yields the protein CASSPPIGASNTEAFF. The V call is TRBV18, the J call TRBJ1-1, with D possibly matching TRBD1 (5 bases). The germline gives CDR1 KGHSH, CDR2 LQKENI. The V gene lost 0 bases and the J gene lost 1 base, with 12 bases spanning the gap. CDR3 length: 16 amino acids.

In this sample, this clonotype turned up many times. The V gene is TRBV28, the J gene TRBJ2-5; D ambiguous. Trimming left V 2 bases short and J 5 bases short, with 15 bases between. Germline V gene data show CDR1 as MDHEN and CDR2 as SYDVKM. This CDR3 spans 15 amino acids. The CDR3 DNA is TGTGCCAGCAGTTTAGAGGCGGTTCGCGGTGAGACCCAGTACTTC. Its translation: CASSLEAVRGETQYF.

This clonotype was detected only a few times. The rearrangement links TRBV6-1 to TRBJ2-7; TRBD1 agrees at 10 bases. V lost 5 bases, J lost 4 bases, and 11 bases stayed unmatched. The CDR3 totals 16 residues. Germline V gene lookup returns CDR1 MNHNS and CDR2 SASEGT. For the CDR3, the DNA is TGTGCCAGCAGTACCCTATACGGGACAGGGGCGTACGAGCAGTACTTC. This codes for CASSTLYGTGAYEQYF.

This clonotype was seen a handful of times. V is TRBV10-2 and J is TRBJ1-1, with D uncertain. Trimming took 2 bases from V and 5 from J, leaving 9 bases between them. Looked up from germline, CDR1 is WSHSY and CDR2 is SAAADI. The CDR3 is made up of 13 amino acids. The CDR3 sequence: CASSEAGVTEAFF. The CDR3 DNA is TGCGCCAGCAGTGAGGCTGGGGTTACTGAAGCTTTCTTT.

This clonotype was observed a handful of times. This chain joins TRBV19 and TRBJ1-1; D may be TRBD1 (6 bases). V dropped 3 bases and J dropped 2 bases, with 13 bases sitting between them. Germline V lookup: CDR1 LNHDA, CDR2 SQIVND (reference sequence). CDR3 length equals 15 residues. The CDR3 sequence: CASSILQGTNTEAFF. In nucleotides, the CDR3 is TGTGCCAGTAGTATTCTACAGGGAACCAACACTGAAGCTTTCTTT.

This clonotype was recorded a few times. The chain combines TRBV27 with TRBJ2-7; D gene uncertain. Trimming stripped 0 bases from V and 2 bases from J, with 8 bases between. Germline V gene lookup returns CDR1 MNHEY and CDR2 SMNVEV (reference sequence). This CDR3 contains 14 residues. CDR3 region: CASSLSWAAYEQYF. In DNA, the CDR3 is TGTGCCAGCAGTTTATCTTGGGCGGCCTACGAGCAGTACTTC.

This clonotype was recorded a few times. V and J are TRBV19 and TRBJ1-2; D unresolved. V lost 8 bases and J 2 bases, leaving 15 bases between the germline ends. CDR3 length: 14 residues. CDR1 and CDR2 (germline): LNHDA, SQIVND (reference sequence). In DNA form, the CDR3 reads TGTGCCAGTCATGGCTCCCGGTTGAACTATGGCTACACCTTC. Amino acid sequence: CASHGSRLNYGYTF.

This clonotype was observed a handful of times. The chain has TRBV9 and TRBJ2-7; 9 bases fit TRBD2. V shed 0 bases and J 8 bases; nucleotides not matched to a gene: 6. The length of the CDR3 is 14 residues. CDR1 and CDR2 (germline): SGDLS, YYNGEE. The DNA for the CDR3 is TGTGCCAGCAGCGTAGAAGGGACTAGCTCAAAGCAGTACTTC. Its translation is CASSVEGTSSKQYF. Based on the CDR3 plus reference TRBV9 and TRBJ2-7, the full variable domain is DSGVTQTPKHLITATGQRVTLRCSPRSGDLSVYWYQQSLDQGLQFLIQYYNGEERAKGNILERFSAQQFPDLHSELNLSSLELGDSALYFCASSVEGTSSKQYFGPGTRLTVT.

This clonotype has a count of ten or more. This chain connects TRBV6-1 to TRBJ1-2; possibly TRBD1 for D (5 bases). This CDR3 comprises 17 residues. Per germline, CDR1 MNHNS and CDR2 SASEGT. V was shortened by 10 bases and J by 5 bases, with 29 bases between the two germline ends. The CDR3 DNA is TGTGCCACCGTGAAACCAAAGGGGCGCAGGGAGGTTTATGGCTACACCTTC. Translation gives CATVKPKGRREVYGYTF.

The gene calls are TRBV29-1 and TRBJ2-2, with unresolved D. Germline V lookup: CDR1 SQVTM, CDR2 ANQGSEA. CDR3 length: 10 residues. V was shortened by 7 bases and J by 5 bases, with 5 bases between the two germline ends. The CDR3 protein is CSAKTGELFF. The CDR3, as DNA: TGCAGCGCAAAGACCGGGGAGCTGTTTTTT.

In its sample, this clonotype was seen many times. The V gene is TRBV7-9, the J gene TRBJ2-5, with 10 bases identical to TRBD2. V shed 4 bases, J shed 5 bases, and the junction held 10 bases outside the gene matches. The CDR3 sequence is 16 residues long. Germline CDR1 reads SEHNR; CDR2 reads FQNEAQ (reference sequence). The CDR3 bases are TGTGCCAGCAGCTGGAAACTAGCGGGACCTAGGGAGACCCAGTACTTC. It translates to CASSWKLAGPRETQYF.

This chain connects TRBV19 to TRBJ1-1, with a possible D match to TRBD1 (6 bases). Looked up from germline, CDR1 is LNHDA and CDR2 is SQIVND (reference sequence). There are 14 residues in the CDR3. Deletions cut 7 bases from V and 0 bases from J, with 12 bases between. Written as DNA, the CDR3 is TGTGCCAGTACCCGACAGGTACTGAACACTGAAGCTTTCTTT. This sequence encodes CASTRQVLNTEAFF. The full variable domain, completed using reference TRBV19 and TRBJ1-1, is DGGITQSPKYLFRKEGQNVTLSCEQNLNHDAMYWYRQDPGQGLRLIYYSQIVNDFQKGDIAEGYSVSREKKESFPLTVTSAQKNPTAFYLCASTRQVLNTEAFFGQGTRLTVV.

There are a few counts of this clonotype. The chain recombines TRBV12-3 or TRBV12-4 with TRBJ2-5; no definite D call. The length of the CDR3 is 13 residues. The V gene lost 8 bases and the J gene lost 5 bases, with 15 bases spanning the gap. DNA of the CDR3: TGTGCCAGCGCTACCCGACGCTGGGAGACCCAGTACTTC. It codes for CASATRRWETQYF.

This clonotype has just a few counts. This chain links TRBV9 with TRBJ2-7; 9 bases are shared with TRBD1. The germline V gene encodes CDR1 SGDLS and CDR2 YYNGEE. The V and J ends lost 0 bases and 5 bases, in that order; junction bases with no gene match: 12. The CDR3 sequence is 17 residues long. CDR3 amino acids: CASSVDPGTGIRNEQYF. CDR3 sequence (DNA): TGTGCCAGCAGCGTAGACCCCGGGACAGGGATCCGCAACGAGCAGTACTTC. Full variable domain (outside the CDR3, taken from reference TRBV9 and TRBJ2-7): DSGVTQTPKHLITATGQRVTLRCSPRSGDLSVYWYQQSLDQGLQFLIQYYNGEERAKGNILERFSAQQFPDLHSELNLSSLELGDSALYFCASSVDPGTGIRNEQYFGPGTRLTVT.

There are many counts of this clonotype. V is TRBV7-2 and J is TRBJ2-7, with 7 bases identical to TRBD2. The CDR3 spans 16 residues. Germline V gene data show CDR1 as SGHTA and CDR2 as FQGNSA. With V trimmed by 1 base and J by 0 bases, 6 bases remained unmatched. CDR3 DNA: TGTGCCAGCAGCTTAGTTGCGGGAGCCTTCTCCTACGAGCAGTACTTC. This codes for CASSLVAGAFSYEQYF.

The CDR3 is CASSSTGRGVETQYF. As DNA, the CDR3 is TGTGCCAGCAGTTCCACGGGGCGGGGCGTGGAGACCCAGTACTTC. This chain links TRBV28 with TRBJ2-5; TRBD2 might be the D (6 bases). The CDR3 is made up of 15 amino acids. Looked up from germline, CDR1 is MDHEN and CDR2 is SYDVKM. Trimming removed 4 bases from V and 5 bases from J, with 17 bases in between.

This clonotype was counted at least ten times. The gene calls are TRBV28 and TRBJ2-7, with a weak D call TRBD1 (5 bases). The CDR3 sequence is 13 residues long. CDR1 and CDR2 (germline): MDHEN, SYDVKM. V lost 6 bases and J lost 4, with 13 bases in between. The CDR3 spells CASSVRARYEQYF. The CDR3 coding sequence is TGTGCCAGCAGCGTCAGGGCGAGGTACGAGCAGTACTTC.

This clonotype appeared a single time. Just one base apart from a much larger clone, this may be a read error. The chain employs TRBV20-1 and TRBJ2-6, with 7 bases fitting TRBD1. The CDR3 is 19 residues long. Germline CDR1 and CDR2: DFQATT and SNEGSKA (reference sequence). The CDR3 region has the DNA TGCAGTGCTAGAGACCCAACCGGACAGGCGGGTTCTGGGGTCAACGTCCTGACTTTC. Protein: CSARDPTGQAGSGVNVLTF.